This T cell receptor beta chain was captured in a study of T-cell reconstitution after alpha-beta-depleted transplantation in children. Unique molecular identifiers were used to barcode this TCRbeta library. TCRdb fed the PCR reads into MiXCR, producing one record per CDR3 protein. This table has approximately 490,000 distinct CDR3 sequences, around 13% appearing once. The CDR3 runs to 13 residues. Germline CDR1 is SNHLY and CDR2 is FYNNEI. V gave up 4 bases and J gave up 6 bases, with 9 bases separating them. This clonotype was seen more than once but under ten times. The chain employs TRBV2 and TRBJ2-2, with D unclear. This specimen consisted of PBMCs from the stem cell graft donor, obtained from the stem cell graft. This clonotype was sampled from a human donor who donated a stem cell graft to a child with combined immunodeficiency. The CDR3 is CASSGALSGELFF. The CDR3 bases are TGTGCCAGCAGTGGGGCCCTCTCCGGGGAGCTGTTTTTT.